These 8 T cell receptor beta chains were sequenced from one sample in a study of regulatory T cells in long-lasting Graves disease (dated by TCRdb to the early 2020s). The library was generated by multiplex PCR. The data were produced on an Illumina HiSeq 4000. iRepertoire HTBI primers and Arm-PCR amplification of CDR3 regions were used to construct TCR beta libraries. The raw public data were reprocessed by TCRdb itself: fastp quality trimming at Q25, MiXCR clonotype calling, in-frame beta chains only. Each CDR3 protein appears once, grouped with its most common genes and DNA. Recorded for this sample are fewer than 650,000 distinct CDR3 sequences; under 20% of them occurred a single time. In total, the top ten clones hold around a sixth of the sample. The sample's time point label, in plain terms: newly diagnosed GD, antithyroid drugs for less than 3 months. RNA was extracted from PBMCs in TRIzol for both TCR sequencing and RNA sequencing.

These data are also associated with another study on T cells in Graves' hyperthyroidism and ophthalmopathy.

The sequences come from peripheral blood mononuclear cells (PBMCs), collected at new diagnosis, from a patient treated with antithyroid drugs. Receptors were obtained from a woman aged 25 to 39 with Graves disease. Donor details come from another sample of the same person, matched by shared clones.

This clonotype was seen repeatedly, ten times or more. V gene TRBV18 combines with J gene TRBJ1-5; possibly TRBD1 for D (5 bases). V lost 3 bases and J 7 bases, leaving 16 bases between the germline ends. The CDR3 contains 15 residues. The V gene's germline CDR1 is KGHSH and CDR2 LQKENI. CDR3 residues: CASSPGPGTGQPQHF. The CDR3 region has the DNA TGTGCCAGCTCACCCGGTCCCGGGACGGGCCAGCCCCAGCATTTT.

This clonotype was recorded at least ten times. V is TRBV20-1 and J is TRBJ1-5; the match to TRBD1 covers 7 bases. The V and J ends lost 5 bases and 5 bases, in that order; junction bases with no gene match: 12. The germline gives CDR1 DFQATT, CDR2 SNEGSKA (reference sequence). This CDR3 has 15 residues. The CDR3 loop is CSASPGQRIDQPQHF. Here the CDR3 DNA reads TGCAGTGCTTCCCCGGGACAGAGGATAGATCAGCCCCAGCATTTT.

This clonotype was observed at least ten times. The rearrangement links TRBV2 to TRBJ2-2, with 9 nucleotides matching TRBD2. Germline V CDR1 and CDR2: SNHLY, FYNNEI. V shed 7 bases and J 3 bases; nucleotides not matched to a gene: 6. This CDR3 is built from 15 residues. The CDR3 loop reads CASTRLAADTGELFF. In nucleotides, the CDR3 is TGTGCCAGCACCCGACTAGCGGCTGACACCGGGGAGCTGTTTTTT.

In the case of this clonotype: This sequence may be a read error, since a much larger clone differs from it by one base. J is TRBJ1-5 and V is TRBV5-5; D is unclear. CDR1 SGHKS and CDR2 YYEKEE come from the germline V gene (reference sequence). Trimming shortened V by 1 base and J by 11 bases, and 10 bases separated the two germline ends. The CDR3 loop spans 12 amino acids. CDR3 residues: CASSLKLSTQHF. CDR3 DNA sequence: TGTGCCAGCAGCTTGAAACTCTCGACCCAGCATTTT.

This clonotype was detected ten times or more. V is TRBV3-1 and J is TRBJ2-1; 7 bases match TRBD2. The CDR3 is 16 residues long. Trimming took 0 bases from V and 2 from J; bases not matched to a gene: 4. Germline V gene sequence: CDR1 LGHDT, CDR2 YNNKEL (reference sequence). The CDR3 loop is CASSQDASGPYNEQFF. Written as DNA, the CDR3 is TGTGCCAGCAGCCAAGATGCTAGCGGACCCTACAATGAGCAGTTCTTC.

This clonotype was recorded at least ten times. The chain employs TRBV6-1 and TRBJ1-1; a possible D gene is TRBD1 (5 bases). This CDR3 has 14 amino acids. Germline values: CDR1 MNHNS, CDR2 SASEGT. V gave up 7 bases and J gave up 7 bases, with 19 bases separating them. The CDR3 DNA sequence: TGTGCCAGCAAACAGGCGAGGCTCTCCTATGAAGCTTTCTTT. The encoded protein is CASKQARLSYEAFF.

This clonotype appeared many times. J is TRBJ1-3 and V is TRBV28, with D tentatively TRBD1 (5 bases). The ends were cut back, 8 bases at V and 3 bases at J, with 14 bases in the middle. Germline-derived CDR1 and CDR2 are MDHEN and SYDVKM. CDR3 length: 14 amino acids. The DNA of the CDR3 is TGTGCCAGCCTTGCCGTGGGGGGTGGAAACACCATATATTTT. This sequence encodes CASLAVGGGNTIYF.

This clonotype was seen at least ten times. The chain couples TRBV11-1 to TRBJ2-7, with a weak D call TRBD1 (6 bases). The germline V gene has CDR1 SGHAT and CDR2 FQDESV (reference sequence). There are 17 residues in the CDR3. V was pared by 5 bases and J by 0 bases, with 20 bases between. The CDR3 loop is CASSPGTGTLISYEQYF. CDR3 sequence (DNA): TGTGCCAGCAGCCCGGGTACCGGGACACTGATCTCCTACGAGCAGTACTTC.